This entry is about one T cell receptor beta chain. In the original analysis: Quantification of nucleated cells was approximated via reference gene primer amplification. The table came from immunoSEQ multiplex PCR; TCRdb's copy has only in-frame clones and leaves some out. That table supplies the V and J calls and clone size; D and trimming were determined from the DNA. The repertoire holds roughly 130,000 clones, about 90% seen once, with over 9.5% in the top ten. The data were taken from a study of blood T cell repertoires in COVID-19. Study overall: COVID-19 samples from acute and convalescent phases originated in the United States, Italy and Spain. PBMCs, B-cell-depleted T cells, or T cells were the source of the cDNA or gDNA that made up the material.

CDR3 length: 12 amino acids. Per germline, CDR1 MDHEN and CDR2 SYDVKM. The V end was cut by 5 bases, the J end by 2 bases, with 6 bases between. The rearrangement joins TRBV28 to TRBJ2-5; D is unclear. Input material: peripheral blood. This sequence originates from a man aged 55 to 70 with active or convalescent COVID-19. CDR3 in amino acids: CASSPLQETQYF. The CDR3, as DNA: TGTGCCAGCAGTCCCTTACAAGAGACCCAGTACTTC.